The entry below gives a single T cell receptor (beta chain) sequence along with its context. This sample was included in a study of T cell changes during pregnancy in multiple sclerosis. Assay used: immunoSEQ multiplex PCR; TCRdb lists only in-frame clones, some missing. Of some 49,000 clones listed, 80% to 95% are singletons. The clonotype was recovered from a female donor with multiple sclerosis, enrolled in a pregnancy study. The starting material was CD8+ T cells from peripheral blood mononuclear cells, obtained in the second trimester of pregnancy.

CDR3 sequence reads: CASSDRGLGNSPLHF. The CDR3 region has the DNA TGTGCCAGCTCAGACAGGGGTCTTGGTAATTCACCCCTCCACTTT. This chain links TRBV18 with TRBJ1-6; 8 bases are shared with TRBD1. Trimming cost V 5 bases and J 6 bases; bases outside gene matches: 6. The CDR3 has 15 residues. Per the germline V gene, CDR1 is KGHSH and CDR2 is LQKENI. Using reference TRBV18 and TRBJ1-6 for the parts outside the CDR3, the full variable domain is NAGVMQNPRHLVRRRGQEARLRCSPMKGHSHVYWYRQLPEEGLKFMVYLQKENIIDESGMPKERFSAEFPKEGPSILRIQQVVRGDSAAYFCASSDRGLGNSPLHFGNGTRLTVT.